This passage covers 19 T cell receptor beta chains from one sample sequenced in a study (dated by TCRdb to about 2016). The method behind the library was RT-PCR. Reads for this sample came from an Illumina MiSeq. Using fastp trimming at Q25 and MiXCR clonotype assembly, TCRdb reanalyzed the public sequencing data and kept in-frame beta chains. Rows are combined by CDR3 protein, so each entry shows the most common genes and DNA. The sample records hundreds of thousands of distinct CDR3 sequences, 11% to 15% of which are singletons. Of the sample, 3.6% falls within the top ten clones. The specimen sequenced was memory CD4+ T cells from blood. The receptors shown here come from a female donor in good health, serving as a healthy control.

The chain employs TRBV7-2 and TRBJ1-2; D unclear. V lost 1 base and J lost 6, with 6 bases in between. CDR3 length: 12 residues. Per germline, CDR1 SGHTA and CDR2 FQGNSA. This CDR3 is CASSLVTHGYTF. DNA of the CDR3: TGTGCCAGCAGCTTAGTTACCCATGGCTACACCTTC.

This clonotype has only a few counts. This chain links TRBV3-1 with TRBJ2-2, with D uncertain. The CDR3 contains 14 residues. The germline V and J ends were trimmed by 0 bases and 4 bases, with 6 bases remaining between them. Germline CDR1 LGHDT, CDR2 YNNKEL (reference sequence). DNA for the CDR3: TGTGCCAGCAGCCAAGACTCGACCACCGGGGAGCTGTTTTTT. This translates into CASSQDSTTGELFF.

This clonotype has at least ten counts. CDR3: CATSQRFMNTEAFF. CDR3 bases: TGTGCCACCTCCCAGCGGTTCATGAACACTGAAGCTTTCTTT. The rearrangement links TRBV6-5 to TRBJ1-1; D gene unclear. V dropped 10 bases and J dropped 0 bases, with 15 bases sitting between them. From germline, CDR1 is MNHEY and CDR2 SVGAGI. This CDR3 region has 14 residues.

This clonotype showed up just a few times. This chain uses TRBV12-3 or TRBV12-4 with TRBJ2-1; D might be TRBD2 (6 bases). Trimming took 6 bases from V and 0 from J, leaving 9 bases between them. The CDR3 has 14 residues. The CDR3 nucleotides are TGTGCCAGCAGGGACGGGAGCTCCTACAATGAGCAGTTCTTC. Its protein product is CASRDGSSYNEQFF.

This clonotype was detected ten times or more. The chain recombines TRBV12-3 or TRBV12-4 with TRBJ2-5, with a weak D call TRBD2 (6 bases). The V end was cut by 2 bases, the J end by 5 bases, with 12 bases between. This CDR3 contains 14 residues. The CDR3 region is CASSLRGSSETQYF. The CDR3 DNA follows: TGTGCCAGCAGTTTACGGGGGAGCTCGGAGACCCAGTACTTC.

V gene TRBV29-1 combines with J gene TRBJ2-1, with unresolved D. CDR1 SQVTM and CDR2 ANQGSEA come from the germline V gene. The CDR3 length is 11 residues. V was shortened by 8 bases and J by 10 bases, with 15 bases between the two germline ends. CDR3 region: CSYLTMREQFF. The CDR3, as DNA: TGCAGCTACTTGACAATGCGAGAGCAGTTCTTC.

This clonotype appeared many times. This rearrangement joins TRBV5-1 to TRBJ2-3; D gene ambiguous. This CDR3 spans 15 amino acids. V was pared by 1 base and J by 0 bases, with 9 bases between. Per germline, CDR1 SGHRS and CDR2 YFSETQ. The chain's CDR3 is CASSLMTESTDTQYF. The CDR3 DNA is TGCGCCAGCAGCTTGATGACCGAAAGCACAGATACGCAGTATTTT.

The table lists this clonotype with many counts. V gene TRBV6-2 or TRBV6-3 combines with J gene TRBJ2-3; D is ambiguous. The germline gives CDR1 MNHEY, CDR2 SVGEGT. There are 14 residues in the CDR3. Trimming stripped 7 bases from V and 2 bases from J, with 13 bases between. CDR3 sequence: CASKVNRVTDTQYF. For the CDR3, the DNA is TGTGCCAGCAAAGTAAACCGAGTCACAGATACGCAGTATTTT.

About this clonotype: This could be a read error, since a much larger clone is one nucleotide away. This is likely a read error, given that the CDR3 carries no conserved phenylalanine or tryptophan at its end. The CDR3 DNA follows: TGCAGTGCTAGTCGTCCCAACAGGGGGATCTACGAGCAGTACTTA. Amino acids: CSASRPNRGIYEQYL. V gene TRBV20-1 combines with J gene TRBJ2-7, with 8 bases identical to TRBD1. The germline gives CDR1 DFQATT, CDR2 SNEGSKA (reference sequence). V gave up 3 bases and J gave up 3 bases; unmatched junction bases: 10. The CDR3 has 15 amino acids.

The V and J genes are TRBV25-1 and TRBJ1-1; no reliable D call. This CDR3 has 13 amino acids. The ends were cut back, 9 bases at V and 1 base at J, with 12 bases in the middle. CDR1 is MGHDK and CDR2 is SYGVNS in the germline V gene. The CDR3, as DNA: TGTGCCAGTAGAGGGCCAGCGAACACTGAAGCTTTCTTT. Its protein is CASRGPANTEAFF.

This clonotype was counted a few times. CDR3 region: CASSLALTTSGAQYF. The CDR3 DNA is TGTGCCAGCAGCTTAGCGCTGACTACCTCCGGGGCCCAGTACTTC. The chain carries TRBV7-8 and TRBJ2-5, with a possible D match to TRBD2 (5 bases). The CDR3 runs 15 residues. CDR1 and CDR2 (germline): SGHVS, FQNEAQ. Trimming shortened V by 0 bases and J by 9 bases, and 17 bases separated the two germline ends.

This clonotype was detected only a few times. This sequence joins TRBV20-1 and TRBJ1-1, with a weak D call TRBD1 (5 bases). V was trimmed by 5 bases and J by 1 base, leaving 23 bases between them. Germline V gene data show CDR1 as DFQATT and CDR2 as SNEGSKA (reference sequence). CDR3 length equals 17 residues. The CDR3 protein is CSAPGRANINPNTEAFF. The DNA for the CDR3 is TGCAGTGCTCCCGGCAGGGCCAACATAAATCCGAACACTGAAGCTTTCTTT.

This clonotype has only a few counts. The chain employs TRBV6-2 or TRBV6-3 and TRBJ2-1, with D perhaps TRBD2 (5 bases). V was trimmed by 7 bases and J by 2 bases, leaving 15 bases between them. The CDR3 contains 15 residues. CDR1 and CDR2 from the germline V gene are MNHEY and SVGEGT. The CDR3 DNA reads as TGTGCCAGCACCAAGACTAACCGTGCCTACAATGAGCAGTTCTTC. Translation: CASTKTNRAYNEQFF.

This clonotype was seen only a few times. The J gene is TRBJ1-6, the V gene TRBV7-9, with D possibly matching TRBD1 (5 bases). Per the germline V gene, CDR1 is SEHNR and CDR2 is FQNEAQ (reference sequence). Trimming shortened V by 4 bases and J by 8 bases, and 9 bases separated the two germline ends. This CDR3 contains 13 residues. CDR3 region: CASSSDSYSPLHF. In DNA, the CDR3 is TGTGCCAGCAGCTCCGACAGCTATTCACCCCTCCACTTT.

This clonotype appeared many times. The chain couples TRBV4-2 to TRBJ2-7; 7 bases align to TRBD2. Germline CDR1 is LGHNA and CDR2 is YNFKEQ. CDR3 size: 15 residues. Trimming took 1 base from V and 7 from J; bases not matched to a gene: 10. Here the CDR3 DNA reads TGTGCCAGCAGCCAAGGGACTGGCGGGAGCGAAGAGCAGTACTTC. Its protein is CASSQGTGGSEEQYF.

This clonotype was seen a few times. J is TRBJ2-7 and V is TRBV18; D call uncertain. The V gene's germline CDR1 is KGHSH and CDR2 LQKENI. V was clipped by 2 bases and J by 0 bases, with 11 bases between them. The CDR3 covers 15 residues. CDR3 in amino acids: CASSPFELFSYEQYF. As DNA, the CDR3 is TGTGCCAGCTCACCATTTGAACTCTTCTCCTACGAGCAGTACTTC.

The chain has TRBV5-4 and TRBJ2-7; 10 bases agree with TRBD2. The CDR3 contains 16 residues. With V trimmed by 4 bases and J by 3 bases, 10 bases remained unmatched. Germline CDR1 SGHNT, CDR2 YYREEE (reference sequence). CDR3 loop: CASSPSRTSGIYEQYF. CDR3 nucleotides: TGTGCCAGCAGCCCTTCTAGGACTAGCGGCATCTACGAGCAGTACTTC.

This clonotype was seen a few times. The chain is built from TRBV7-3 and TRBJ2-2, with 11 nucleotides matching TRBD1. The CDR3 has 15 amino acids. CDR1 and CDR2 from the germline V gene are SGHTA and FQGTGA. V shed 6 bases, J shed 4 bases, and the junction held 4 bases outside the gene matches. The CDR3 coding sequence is TGTGCCAGCAGACCCGGGACAGGGGGCACCGGGGAGCTGTTTTTT. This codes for CASRPGTGGTGELFF.

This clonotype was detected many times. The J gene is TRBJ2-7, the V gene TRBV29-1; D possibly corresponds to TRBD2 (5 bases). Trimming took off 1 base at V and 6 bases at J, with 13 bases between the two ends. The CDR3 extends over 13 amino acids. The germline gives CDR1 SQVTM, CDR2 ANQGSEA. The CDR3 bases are TGCAGCGTTGAAGCGCACGGGATTGGCGAGCAGTACTTC. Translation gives CSVEAHGIGEQYF.